This T cell receptor (beta chain) was recorded in a study of blood T cell repertoires in COVID-19. Study information: The origin of the acute and convalescent COVID-19 samples was the United States, Italy and Spain. Sample material is recorded as cDNA or gDNA derived from T cells, B-cell-depleted T cells, or PBMCs.

Germline V CDR1 and CDR2: SGHDT, YYEEEE. There are 11 residues in the CDR3. Trimming cost V 3 bases and J 6 bases, with 6 bases left between them. Study processing details: Reference gene primer amplification yielded estimated nucleated cell counts. Generated by immunoSEQ multiplex PCR, the TCRdb table keeps only in-frame clones and is missing some. V, J and clone size are those of that table, while D and trimming were read from the DNA. The table records about 50,000 clones, about 78% of them present only once. The sample consisted of peripheral blood. The clonotype was recovered from a man over 45 with active or convalescent COVID-19. The chain couples TRBV5-6 to TRBJ1-2; D remains unclear. The CDR3 sequence is CASSYADGYTF. The CDR3 DNA follows: TGTGCCAGCAGCTATGCGGATGGCTACACCTTC.